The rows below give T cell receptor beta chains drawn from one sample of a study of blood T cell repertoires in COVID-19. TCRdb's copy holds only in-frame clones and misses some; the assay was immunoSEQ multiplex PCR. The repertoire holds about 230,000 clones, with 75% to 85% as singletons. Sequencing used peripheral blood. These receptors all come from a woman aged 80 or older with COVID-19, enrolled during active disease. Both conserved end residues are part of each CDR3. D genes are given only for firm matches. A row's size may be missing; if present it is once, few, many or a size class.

TGCGCCAGCAGCCCTCCTAACGGCTACGAGCAGTACTTC	CASSPPNGYEQYF	.	TRBJ2-7	.	TRBV5-1
TGTGCCAGCAGAAGGGGACAGGGGCTTGAAGCTTTCTTT	CASRRGQGLEAFF	TRBD1	TRBJ1-1	.	TRBV2
TGCGCCAGCAGTGAGAGCCTAGCGGGGCCCACAGATACGCAGTATTTT	CASSESLAGPTDTQYF	TRBD2	TRBJ2-3	.	TRBV10-2
TGTGCCAGCAGCCAGGGGGGTAATTCACCCCTCCACTTT	CASSQGGNSPLHF	TRBD1	TRBJ1-6	many	TRBV7-9
TGTGCCAGCAGTAGGGGCTTGGTAGCGGGGTCCGGGGAGCTGTTTTTT	CASSRGLVAGSGELFF	TRBD2	TRBJ2-2	.	TRBV7-3
TGCGCCAGCAGCCGTGGGATGGGAGGGGTAGAAGAGGACACTGAAGCTTTCTTT	CASSRGMGGVEEDTEAFF	.	TRBJ1-1	.	TRBV10-1
TGTGCCAGCAGCCCTGGGACAGGGAGTCAAGAGACCCAGTACTTC	CASSPGTGSQETQYF	TRBD1	TRBJ2-5	.	TRBV3-1/TRBV3-2
TGTGCCAGCAGTTACTCGATTGGTGGAGACTACGAGCAGTACTTC	CASSYSIGGDYEQYF	.	TRBJ2-7	.	TRBV6-5
TGTGCCATCAGCCCACCCAGACAGAATGAGCAGTTCTTC	CAISPPRQNEQFF	.	TRBJ2-1	.	TRBV10-3
TGTGCCAGCACTAGGCTAGCGGGCACAGATACGCAGTATTTT	CASTRLAGTDTQYF	TRBD2	TRBJ2-3	.	TRBV6-5
TGTGCCAGTATTGGGGGCCAACGGGTCGGAGGCTACACCTTC	CASIGGQRVGGYTF	.	TRBJ1-2	.	TRBV19
TGTGCCACCAGCAGAGAACGATCGGGAAGGGTAACCTACAATGAGCAGTTCTTC	CATSRERSGRVTYNEQFF	.	TRBJ2-1	.	TRBV15
TGTGCCAGCAGTTCGAGAGGACAGGGAAACACTGAAGCTTTCTTT	CASSSRGQGNTEAFF	TRBD1	TRBJ1-1	.	TRBV6-5
TGTGCCAGCAGCTCAAACAATCAGCCCCAGCATTTT	CASSSNNQPQHF	.	TRBJ1-5	.	TRBV7-2
TGCGCCAGCGAACAGGGGTTGACCCAGTACTTC	CASEQGLTQYF	TRBD1	TRBJ2-5	.	TRBV5-1
TGTGCCAGCAGCTTGGCCCGGAGGGCGGCCAATGAAAAACTGTTTTTT	CASSLARRAANEKLFF	.	TRBJ1-4	.	TRBV13
TGTGCCAGCAGCCAAGAAAAAGGGCGGGGCGGCACTGAAGCTTTCTTT	CASSQEKGRGGTEAFF	.	TRBJ1-1	.	TRBV3-1/TRBV3-2
TGCGCCAGCAGCCTAGGACAGGGGGCGGCTTCACCCCTCCACTTT	CASSLGQGAASPLHF	TRBD1	TRBJ1-6	.	TRBV5-1
TGTGCCAGCTCACTCACTAGCGGGTGGGAGTACGAGCAGTACTTC	CASSLTSGWEYEQYF	TRBD2	TRBJ2-7	.	TRBV18
TGTGCCAGCAGCCAAGCGGGGACAGAGAACACTGAAGCTTTCTTT	CASSQAGTENTEAFF	TRBD1	TRBJ1-1	.	TRBV3-1/TRBV3-2
TGTGCCAGCAGGGGGGCAGGAAGCGGCTACACCTTC	CASRGAGSGYTF	.	TRBJ1-2	.	TRBV12-3/TRBV12-4
TGTGCCAGCAGTTCCTGGACAGGGCAAGAGACCCAGTACTTC	CASSSWTGQETQYF	TRBD1	TRBJ2-5	.	TRBV28
TGTGCCAGCAGTTACGGGACAGATTTTTATGGCTACACCTTC	CASSYGTDFYGYTF	TRBD1	TRBJ1-2	.	TRBV6-2/TRBV6-3
TGCGCCAGCAGTGGGGGAGGCTCCTACGAGCAGTACTTC	CASSGGGSYEQYF	.	TRBJ2-7	.	TRBV10-1
TGTGCTAGCAGCCCGGGGGTGTCATCGGAGACCCAGTACTTC	CASSPGVSSETQYF	.	TRBJ2-5	.	TRBV7-7
TGTGCCAGCAGCTTTCCGGGACAGGGGTGGGAGACCCAGTACTTC	CASSFPGQGWETQYF	TRBD1	TRBJ2-5	.	TRBV5-4
TGTGCCAGCAACCTCCGGGACAGGACCTTCTTC	CASNLRDRTFF	TRBD1	TRBJ2-1	.	TRBV6-5
TGTGCCAGCAGCTACGCGGGCCCGTACAATGAGCAGTTCTTC	CASSYAGPYNEQFF	.	TRBJ2-1	once	TRBV7-3
TGCGCCAGCAGCCCCTCCTACAGGGAGTACCAAGAGACCCAGTACTTC	CASSPSYREYQETQYF	.	TRBJ2-5	.	TRBV5-1
TGTGCCAGCAGGGGGACAGGGGGCGAGCAGTACTTC	CASRGTGGEQYF	TRBD1	TRBJ2-7	.	TRBV2
TGTGCCAGCAGCTTAACAGGGATTAAAGATGAAGCTTTCTTT	CASSLTGIKDEAFF	.	TRBJ1-1	.	TRBV7-9
TGTGCCAGCAGCGAAAAGGGGGGGCAGGTGCCCTGCTATGAGCAGTTCTTC	CASSEKGGQVPCYEQFF	.	TRBJ2-1	.	TRBV21-1
TGTGCCAGCAGCTTAGCCAGAGAGACCCAGTACTTC	CASSLARETQYF	.	TRBJ2-5	.	TRBV7-9
TGTGCCAGCTCACCGAGGAGAAACGTTCAAGAGACCCAGTACTTC	CASSPRRNVQETQYF	.	TRBJ2-5	.	TRBV18
TGTGCCAGCAGTCCCGGGACTAGCGACGGCTACGAGCAGTACTTC	CASSPGTSDGYEQYF	TRBD2	TRBJ2-7	.	TRBV5-4
TGTGCCAGCCAACTCGCGGTGGGACAGGGCCCAGATACGCAGTATTTT	CASQLAVGQGPDTQYF	TRBD1	TRBJ2-3	.	TRBV27
TGTGCCAGCAGCCAAGGACAGATCCCTCAAGAGACCCAGTACTTC	CASSQGQIPQETQYF	.	TRBJ2-5	.	TRBV11-2
TGTGCCAGCAGGGGCCGGATAAATGAAAAACTGTTTTTT	CASRGRINEKLFF	.	TRBJ1-4	.	TRBV21-1
TGCGCCAGCAGCGGTACCGACAGGGGAATATCTGAAGCTTTCTTT	CASSGTDRGISEAFF	TRBD1	TRBJ1-1	.	TRBV5-1
TGTGCCAGCAGGCCATCCTCGGTCGGGGGTGAAAAACTGTTTTTT	CASRPSSVGGEKLFF	.	TRBJ1-4	.	TRBV27
TGTGCCAGCACCCCCAGCGGGGGAATAAGGACCGGGGAGCTGTTTTTT	CASTPSGGIRTGELFF	TRBD2	TRBJ2-2	.	TRBV9
TGTGCCAGCAGCCAAAGGGCCGGGGTTTACGAGCAGTACTTC	CASSQRAGVYEQYF	.	TRBJ2-7	.	TRBV11-1
TGTGCCAGCAGCCTCCGTTCTGGGGGCAACGGGGAGCTGTTTTTT	CASSLRSGGNGELFF	.	TRBJ2-2	.	TRBV7-8
TGTGCCAGCAGCCCCAAGTTGCGGATCTACGAGCAGTACTTC	CASSPKLRIYEQYF	.	TRBJ2-7	.	TRBV7-9
TGCGCCAGCAGCCAAGAGCTCGTGGGGAGCGGCTATGGCTACACCTTC	CASSQELVGSGYGYTF	.	TRBJ1-2	.	TRBV4-1
TGTGCCAGCACTAAAGGGGGCAAGGAAAATCAGCCCCAGCATTTT	CASTKGGKENQPQHF	TRBD1	TRBJ1-5	.	TRBV2
TGTGCCAGCAGCCAAGTGGGAGGGGTCGGAAACACCATATATTTT	CASSQVGGVGNTIYF	.	TRBJ1-3	.	TRBV3-1/TRBV3-2
TGTGCCAGCTCACCGGGAGATCAGCCCCAGCATTTT	CASSPGDQPQHF	.	TRBJ1-5	medium-sized	TRBV18
TGCAGCTTACAGGGTTCGGGGCCCTACAATGAGCAGTTCTTC	CSLQGSGPYNEQFF	.	TRBJ2-1	few	TRBV29-1
TGTGCCAGCAGTTACCTGTCGGGTCAGCCCCAGCATTTT	CASSYLSGQPQHF	.	TRBJ1-5	.	TRBV6-6